Listed below are T cell receptor beta chains from one sample, sequenced in a study of T cells after yellow fever vaccination. TCRdb re-derived calls from the 5' RACE reads in MiXCR, one entry per CDR3 protein. The sample has around 340,000 distinct CDR3 sequences, 8.7% seen once. Here the sequenced sample was PBMCs, taken on the day of the first yellow fever vaccination. These receptors were taken from a man aged 18 to 29 who received the YFV17D yellow fever vaccine. CDR3s include the opening cysteine and the closing phenylalanine or tryptophan. Each record gives: J gene, D gene, V gene, clone size, CDR3 protein, CDR3 DNA. A D gene is named only where the DNA matches it firmly. Size values are once, few and many counts, or a class for expanded clones, and some rows have none.

j_gene: TRBJ1-1
d_gene: NA
v_gene: TRBV6-2/TRBV6-3
abundance: NA
CDR3aa: CASSFDGSGNTEAFF
CDR3nt: TGTGCCAGCAGTTTCGACGGGTCGGGGAACACTGAAGCTTTCTTT

j_gene: TRBJ2-7
d_gene: NA
v_gene: TRBV7-6
abundance: few
CDR3aa: CASSPPVKGNEQYF
CDR3nt: TGTGCCAGCAGCCCGCCCGTAAAAGGCAACGAGCAGTACTTC

j_gene: TRBJ1-4
d_gene: NA
v_gene: TRBV6-2/TRBV6-3
abundance: NA
CDR3aa: CASSYSPWDEKLFF
CDR3nt: TGTGCCAGCAGTTACTCGCCGTGGGATGAAAAACTGTTTTTT

j_gene: TRBJ2-3
d_gene: TRBD1
v_gene: TRBV19
abundance: NA
CDR3aa: CACSEGQGATDTQYF
CDR3nt: TGTGCCTGTAGTGAGGGGCAGGGGGCCACAGATACGCAGTATTTT

j_gene: TRBJ1-5
d_gene: NA
v_gene: TRBV5-5
abundance: few
CDR3aa: CASSLSSFQPQHF
CDR3nt: TGTGCCAGCAGCTTGTCTTCGTTTCAGCCCCAGCATTTT

j_gene: TRBJ2-3
d_gene: NA
v_gene: TRBV6-1
abundance: many
CDR3aa: CASMRDRGRTDTQYF
CDR3nt: TGTGCCAGCATGCGGGACAGAGGGCGCACAGATACGCAGTATTTT

j_gene: TRBJ1-2
d_gene: TRBD1
v_gene: TRBV7-6
abundance: NA
CDR3aa: CASSLRQGRYYGYTF
CDR3nt: TGTGCCAGCAGCTTACGACAGGGACGGTACTATGGCTACACCTTC

j_gene: TRBJ2-5
d_gene: TRBD2
v_gene: TRBV12-3/TRBV12-4
abundance: many
CDR3aa: CASRGREEETQYF
CDR3nt: TGTGCCAGCAGAGGACGGGAGGAAGAGACCCAGTACTTC

j_gene: TRBJ1-1
d_gene: NA
v_gene: TRBV6-5
abundance: few
CDR3aa: CASSLKGYVMNTEAFF
CDR3nt: TGTGCCAGCAGTCTAAAGGGATACGTGATGAACACTGAAGCTTTCTTT

j_gene: TRBJ2-5
d_gene: NA
v_gene: TRBV7-2
abundance: NA
CDR3aa: CASSLLWETQYF
CDR3nt: TGTGCCAGCAGCTTATTATGGGAGACCCAGTACTTC

j_gene: TRBJ1-2
d_gene: NA
v_gene: TRBV5-1
abundance: NA
CDR3aa: CASSPQTADGYTF
CDR3nt: TGCGCCAGCAGCCCCCAGACTGCGGATGGCTACACCTTC

j_gene: TRBJ1-1
d_gene: NA
v_gene: TRBV27
abundance: NA
CDR3aa: CASSLAEGWTEAFF
CDR3nt: TGTGCCAGCAGTTTAGCCGAGGGATGGACTGAAGCTTTCTTT

j_gene: TRBJ1-4
d_gene: TRBD1
v_gene: TRBV7-9
abundance: few
CDR3aa: CASSGGTGVYEKLFF
CDR3nt: TGTGCCAGCAGTGGTGGGACAGGGGTTTATGAAAAACTGTTTTTT

j_gene: TRBJ2-2
d_gene: NA
v_gene: TRBV7-8
abundance: many
CDR3aa: CASSFQGVSAGELFF
CDR3nt: TGTGCCAGCAGCTTTCAGGGAGTGTCGGCCGGGGAGCTGTTTTTT

j_gene: TRBJ1-1
d_gene: TRBD1
v_gene: TRBV29-1
abundance: NA
CDR3aa: CSVEDPKQGSNTEAFF
CDR3nt: TGCAGCGTTGAAGATCCAAAACAGGGGTCGAACACTGAAGCTTTCTTT

j_gene: TRBJ1-6
d_gene: NA
v_gene: TRBV4-1
abundance: few
CDR3aa: CASSQEILNSPLHF
CDR3nt: TGCGCCAGCAGCCAAGAGATACTAAATTCACCCCTCCACTTT

j_gene: TRBJ2-1
d_gene: TRBD2
v_gene: TRBV4-1
abundance: many
CDR3aa: CASSQVRLAVYNEQFF
CDR3nt: TGCGCCAGCAGCCAAGTTAGGCTAGCGGTTTACAATGAGCAGTTCTTC

j_gene: TRBJ1-3
d_gene: NA
v_gene: TRBV6-1
abundance: few
CDR3aa: CASTPGGSGNTIYF
CDR3nt: TGTGCCAGCACCCCGGGGGGGTCTGGAAACACCATATATTTT

j_gene: TRBJ1-3
d_gene: NA
v_gene: TRBV5-1
abundance: NA
CDR3aa: CASSLQGQGNTIYF
CDR3nt: TGCGCCAGCAGCCTACAGGGTCAAGGAAACACCATATATTTT

j_gene: TRBJ2-6
d_gene: NA
v_gene: TRBV5-1
abundance: few
CDR3aa: CASRPGADLSGANVLTF
CDR3nt: TGCGCCAGCAGGCCGGGGGCAGACCTCTCTGGGGCCAACGTCCTGACTTTC

j_gene: TRBJ1-1
d_gene: NA
v_gene: TRBV27
abundance: few
CDR3aa: CASSLSGVGWTEAFF
CDR3nt: TGTGCCAGCAGTTTATCCGGGGTCGGATGGACTGAAGCTTTCTTT

j_gene: TRBJ2-5
d_gene: TRBD2
v_gene: TRBV20-1
abundance: few
CDR3aa: CSARVVSGGGSWETQYF
CDR3nt: TGCAGTGCTAGAGTTGTTAGCGGGGGGGGTAGTTGGGAGACCCAGTACTTC

j_gene: TRBJ2-7
d_gene: NA
v_gene: TRBV7-9
abundance: few
CDR3aa: CASSSWPGAYEQYF
CDR3nt: TGTGCCAGCAGCTCATGGCCGGGAGCCTACGAGCAGTACTTC

j_gene: TRBJ2-5
d_gene: TRBD1
v_gene: TRBV5-1
abundance: NA
CDR3aa: CASSTSTGEGETQYF
CDR3nt: TGCGCCAGCAGCACGTCGACAGGGGAAGGTGAGACCCAGTACTTC

j_gene: TRBJ1-3
d_gene: TRBD1
v_gene: TRBV6-1
abundance: NA
CDR3aa: CASSRKAGTAGNTIYF
CDR3nt: TGTGCCAGCAGTCGAAAAGCCGGGACAGCCGGAAACACCATATATTTT

j_gene: TRBJ2-3
d_gene: NA
v_gene: TRBV10-3
abundance: NA
CDR3aa: CAISESLGRQADTQYF
CDR3nt: TGTGCCATCAGTGAGTCGCTCGGTAGACAGGCAGATACGCAGTATTTT

j_gene: TRBJ2-3
d_gene: TRBD2
v_gene: TRBV20-1
abundance: NA
CDR3aa: CSARRGGVERGQYF
CDR3nt: TGCAGTGCTAGACGCGGGGGGGTGGAGCGAGGGCAGTATTTT

j_gene: TRBJ2-1
d_gene: TRBD2
v_gene: TRBV7-2
abundance: few
CDR3aa: CASSGLAGLLRDEQFF
CDR3nt: TGTGCCAGCAGCGGGCTAGCGGGGCTCCTCAGGGATGAGCAGTTCTTC

j_gene: TRBJ1-2
d_gene: TRBD1
v_gene: TRBV29-1
abundance: NA
CDR3aa: CSVTAGQGARGYTF
CDR3nt: TGCAGCGTTACGGCCGGACAGGGGGCCCGAGGCTACACCTTC

j_gene: TRBJ2-3
d_gene: TRBD2
v_gene: TRBV20-1
abundance: NA
CDR3aa: CSAISGGGGNTQYF
CDR3nt: TGCAGTGCTATTAGCGGGGGAGGCGGTAATACGCAGTATTTT

j_gene: TRBJ2-1
d_gene: TRBD2
v_gene: TRBV27
abundance: few
CDR3aa: CASKYGGGANEQFF
CDR3nt: TGTGCCAGCAAGTATGGCGGGGGGGCCAATGAGCAGTTCTTC

j_gene: TRBJ2-5
d_gene: TRBD1
v_gene: TRBV15
abundance: NA
CDR3aa: CATSRDSGGAGETQYF
CDR3nt: TGTGCCACCAGCAGAGATTCAGGGGGCGCCGGGGAGACCCAGTACTTC

j_gene: TRBJ2-5
d_gene: NA
v_gene: TRBV4-1
abundance: few
CDR3aa: CASSPPLEETQYF
CDR3nt: TGCGCCAGCAGCCCCCCCCTTGAAGAGACCCAGTACTTC

j_gene: TRBJ2-7
d_gene: TRBD1
v_gene: TRBV27
abundance: NA
CDR3aa: CASSSPTGTGSYEQYF
CDR3nt: TGTGCCAGCAGTTCTCCAACCGGGACAGGCTCCTACGAGCAGTACTTC

j_gene: TRBJ2-3
d_gene: NA
v_gene: TRBV7-7
abundance: NA
CDR3aa: CASSRWRVAADTQYF
CDR3nt: TGTGCTAGCAGCCGTTGGAGGGTAGCTGCAGATACGCAGTATTTT

j_gene: TRBJ2-7
d_gene: NA
v_gene: TRBV12-3/TRBV12-4
abundance: few
CDR3aa: CASSLGKTYEQYF
CDR3nt: TGTGCCAGCAGTTTAGGGAAGACCTACGAGCAGTACTTC

j_gene: TRBJ1-3
d_gene: NA
v_gene: TRBV6-5
abundance: few
CDR3aa: CASSYSAGGGNTIYF
CDR3nt: TGTGCCAGCAGTTACTCGGCGGGTGGTGGAAACACCATATATTTT